These T cell receptor beta chains were read from a single sample in a study of cytomegalovirus exposure and HLA in healthy donors. Produced via immunoSEQ multiplex PCR; TCRdb's table is partial and in-frame only. The sample has hundreds of thousands of clones, roughly 87% seen once; the top ten hold about 6.1%. Sequencing was carried out using PBMCs. The source of these receptors is a man between 40 and 49 years old in good health and CMV-seropositive. CDR3s include the opening cysteine and the closing phenylalanine or tryptophan. Fields, in order: V gene, clone size, J gene, D gene, CDR3 protein, CDR3 DNA. A D gene is named only where the DNA matches it firmly. Some rows mark clone size as missing; the rest say once, few, many or name a class of expanded clone.

v_gene: TRBV5-1; abundance: .; j_gene: TRBJ2-5; d_gene: TRBD2; CDR3aa: CASSLAAGGQETQYF; CDR3nt: TGCGCCAGCAGCTTGGCAGCGGGAGGCCAAGAGACCCAGTACTTC
v_gene: TRBV5-1; abundance: .; j_gene: TRBJ2-7; d_gene: TRBD1; CDR3aa: CASSLSGQGTEQYF; CDR3nt: TGCGCCAGCAGCTTATCGGGACAGGGAACCGAGCAGTACTTC
v_gene: TRBV27; abundance: .; j_gene: TRBJ1-2; d_gene: .; CDR3aa: CASSLGSSNYGYTF; CDR3nt: TGTGCCAGCAGCCTCGGGAGCAGTAACTATGGCTACACCTTC
v_gene: TRBV6-6; abundance: .; j_gene: TRBJ2-5; d_gene: TRBD2; CDR3aa: CASSYGTSGRQTQYF; CDR3nt: TGTGCCAGCAGTTATGGGACTAGCGGGAGACAGACCCAGTACTTC
v_gene: TRBV13; abundance: once; j_gene: TRBJ2-5; d_gene: TRBD2; CDR3aa: CASSFRTSGRETQYF; CDR3nt: TGTGCCAGCAGCTTTCGGACTAGCGGGAGGGAGACCCAGTACTTC
v_gene: TRBV5-1; abundance: .; j_gene: TRBJ1-2; d_gene: TRBD1; CDR3aa: CASSLDRGYGYTF; CDR3nt: TGCGCCAGCAGCCTGGACAGGGGGTATGGCTACACCTTC
v_gene: TRBV4-1; abundance: once; j_gene: TRBJ2-2; d_gene: .; CDR3aa: CASSLPEPFRGLRTGELFF; CDR3nt: TGCGCCAGCAGCCTTCCGGAGCCCTTTCGGGGTCTTCGGACCGGGGAGCTGTTTTTT
v_gene: TRBV5-5; abundance: .; j_gene: TRBJ2-7; d_gene: .; CDR3aa: CASSPLVWGLYEQYF; CDR3nt: TGTGCCAGCAGCCCTCTAGTATGGGGGCTCTACGAGCAGTACTTC
v_gene: TRBV5-1; abundance: .; j_gene: TRBJ2-7; d_gene: .; CDR3aa: CASSLGGLLYEQYF; CDR3nt: TGCGCCAGCAGCTTGGGGGGGCTCTTGTACGAGCAGTACTTC
v_gene: TRBV11-3; abundance: .; j_gene: TRBJ1-1; d_gene: .; CDR3aa: CASSLHGGAEAFF; CDR3nt: TGTGCCAGCAGCTTACACGGGGGAGCTGAAGCTTTCTTT
v_gene: TRBV6-1; abundance: .; j_gene: TRBJ2-5; d_gene: .; CDR3aa: CASSEWQQETQYF; CDR3nt: TGTGCCAGCAGTGAGTGGCAGCAAGAGACCCAGTACTTC
v_gene: TRBV6-5; abundance: .; j_gene: TRBJ1-1; d_gene: TRBD1; CDR3aa: CASSYYRGNTEAFF; CDR3nt: TGTGCCAGCAGTTACTACAGGGGGAACACTGAAGCTTTCTTT
v_gene: TRBV4-1; abundance: .; j_gene: TRBJ2-7; d_gene: TRBD2; CDR3aa: CASSQDEVSGSPEQYF; CDR3nt: TGCGCCAGCAGCCAAGATGAGGTTAGCGGGAGTCCCGAGCAGTACTTC
v_gene: TRBV18; abundance: .; j_gene: TRBJ1-5; d_gene: .; CDR3aa: CASSLESAGNQPQHF; CDR3nt: TGTGCCAGCTCATTAGAATCGGCGGGCAATCAGCCCCAGCATTTT
v_gene: TRBV4-1; abundance: .; j_gene: TRBJ2-7; d_gene: .; CDR3aa: CASSRRENGYEQYF; CDR3nt: TGCGCCAGCAGCCGAAGAGAGAACGGGTACGAGCAGTACTTC
v_gene: TRBV4-2; abundance: few; j_gene: TRBJ2-1; d_gene: TRBD2; CDR3aa: CASSQELRLAAYNEQFF; CDR3nt: TGTGCCAGCAGCCAAGAACTGAGACTAGCCGCCTACAATGAGCAGTTCTTC
v_gene: TRBV29-1; abundance: .; j_gene: TRBJ2-3; d_gene: .; CDR3aa: CSGMGADTDTQYF; CDR3nt: TGCAGCGGAATGGGGGCGGACACAGATACGCAGTATTTT
v_gene: TRBV30; abundance: .; j_gene: TRBJ1-2; d_gene: .; CDR3aa: CAWDSNYGYTF; CDR3nt: TGTGCCTGGGACAGTAACTATGGCTACACCTTC
v_gene: TRBV7-2; abundance: .; j_gene: TRBJ2-7; d_gene: TRBD1; CDR3aa: CASSLEGTGIHEQYF; CDR3nt: TGTGCCAGCAGCTTAGAAGGGACAGGGATACACGAGCAGTACTTC
v_gene: TRBV6-1; abundance: .; j_gene: TRBJ2-5; d_gene: TRBD1; CDR3aa: CASTGQLQETQYF; CDR3nt: TGTGCCAGCACGGGACAGTTGCAAGAGACCCAGTACTTC
v_gene: TRBV5-4; abundance: .; j_gene: TRBJ2-1; d_gene: .; CDR3aa: CASSSGTNYNEQFF; CDR3nt: TGTGCCAGCAGCTCCGGGACAAACTACAATGAGCAGTTCTTC
v_gene: TRBV7-2; abundance: .; j_gene: TRBJ2-1; d_gene: TRBD2; CDR3aa: CASSLATSGGNEQFF; CDR3nt: TGTGCCAGCAGCTTAGCGACTAGCGGAGGTAATGAGCAGTTCTTC
v_gene: TRBV4-1; abundance: .; j_gene: TRBJ2-2; d_gene: .; CDR3aa: CASSQAVTSLTTGELFF; CDR3nt: TGCGCCAGCAGCCAAGCAGTGACTAGTCTGACCACCGGGGAGCTGTTTTTT
v_gene: TRBV6-1; abundance: .; j_gene: TRBJ1-1; d_gene: .; CDR3aa: CASSGAPGDTEAFF; CDR3nt: TGTGCCAGCAGTGGAGCCCCGGGAGACACTGAAGCTTTCTTT
v_gene: TRBV30; abundance: few; j_gene: TRBJ2-1; d_gene: TRBD2; CDR3aa: CAWRLSGRGNEQFF; CDR3nt: TGTGCCTGGAGACTAAGCGGGAGAGGAAATGAGCAGTTCTTC
v_gene: TRBV6-1; abundance: .; j_gene: TRBJ2-1; d_gene: .; CDR3aa: CASTLHPSSYNEQFF; CDR3nt: TGTGCCAGCACCCTGCACCCGAGCTCCTACAATGAGCAGTTCTTC
v_gene: TRBV15; abundance: .; j_gene: TRBJ2-1; d_gene: TRBD2; CDR3aa: CATSSAGVPSFHNEQFF; CDR3nt: TGTGCCACCAGCAGTGCGGGAGTCCCTTCTTTTCACAATGAGCAGTTCTTC
v_gene: TRBV5-6; abundance: few; j_gene: TRBJ2-3; d_gene: .; CDR3aa: CASSFYSSTDTQYF; CDR3nt: TGTGCCAGCAGCTTCTACAGTAGCACAGATACGCAGTATTTT
v_gene: TRBV7-9; abundance: .; j_gene: TRBJ1-2; d_gene: .; CDR3aa: CASSDGTPGAGYTF; CDR3nt: TGTGCCAGCAGCGACGGGACACCAGGGGCCGGCTACACCTTC
v_gene: TRBV6-6; abundance: .; j_gene: TRBJ2-1; d_gene: TRBD2; CDR3aa: CASTRRGGSDEQFF; CDR3nt: TGTGCCAGCACCCGCCGGGGGGGCTCGGATGAGCAGTTCTTC
v_gene: TRBV6-6; abundance: few; j_gene: TRBJ1-5; d_gene: .; CDR3aa: CASSPGRVGQPQHF; CDR3nt: TGTGCCAGCAGCCCCGGTCGGGTTGGACAGCCCCAGCATTTT
v_gene: TRBV28; abundance: .; j_gene: TRBJ1-2; d_gene: TRBD1; CDR3aa: CASSFGTAYGYTF; CDR3nt: TGTGCCAGCAGTTTTGGGACAGCCTATGGCTACACCTTC